One sample yielded the 4 T cell receptor beta chains listed below, sequenced in a study of shared clonotypes between healthy human individuals. Sequenced by immunoSEQ multiplex PCR; TCRdb stores in-frame clones only, minus some. The sample includes roughly 500,000 clones, 79% of them seen just once. The specimen sequenced was PBMCs. The receptors originated from a woman between 40 and 50 years old in good health. Some clones in this sample may be carry-over from other donors' samples.

The chain employs TRBV28 and TRBJ2-7, with 8 positions matching TRBD2. Germline assignment: CDR1 MDHEN and CDR2 SYDVKM. The CDR3 length is 17 residues. The trim removed 5 bases at V and 2 bases at J, leaving 14 bases unmatched. The CDR3 coding sequence is TGTGCCAGCAGTCGAGGGGGTGACGACGGGAGGGCCTACGAGCAGTACTTC. Amino acids: CASSRGGDDGRAYEQYF.

CDR3 region: CSARDRVKLFF. CDR3 coding DNA: TGCAGTGCTAGAGACAGGGTTAAACTGTTTTTT. V usage is TRBV20-1 and J usage is TRBJ1-4; D possibly corresponds to TRBD1 (5 bases). The germline gives CDR1 DFQATT, CDR2 SNEGSKA (reference sequence). The CDR3 has 11 residues. V shed 0 bases and J shed 11 bases, with 7 bases lying between them.

The chain combines TRBV6-4 with TRBJ2-1; 11 nucleotides agree with TRBD2. The CDR3 has 15 residues. After removal of 3 bases from V and 5 bases from J, the junction contained 3 bases not matched to a gene. From germline, CDR1 is MRHNA and CDR2 SNTAGT. CDR3 residues: CASSDGTSGNNEQFF. The CDR3 region has the DNA TGTGCCAGCAGTGATGGGACTAGCGGAAACAATGAGCAGTTCTTC.

This rearrangement joins TRBV27 to TRBJ2-2; D may be TRBD2 (6 bases). The CDR3 is made up of 18 amino acids. From germline, CDR1 is MNHEY and CDR2 SMNVEV (reference sequence). V lost 3 bases, J lost 5 bases, and 22 bases lay in between. The CDR3 sequence: CASSLRPREKGSTGELFF. The CDR3 DNA follows: TGTGCCAGCAGTTTGCGGCCCCGGGAGAAAGGGTCTACCGGGGAGCTGTTTTTT.